Given below is one TCR beta chain in context. Its target is not known. This specimen belongs to a study of CD8 T cells in Susac syndrome. At the level of the study: The sequenced Susac syndrome patients included 5 or 6 who had clinically active disease and eight or nine who were in remission. Patients with Susac syndrome, at blood draw, were therapy-naive, on corticosteroids, or on intravenous immunoglobulin alone.

Study-wide results and limits: The CD4+ T cell repertoires of Susac syndrome were found to show no clonal expansion.

An amount of RNA that ranged from roughly 0.5 to 1 ug was reverse transcribed with random hexamers. MiXCR, applied by TCRdb to the immunoSEQ multiplex PCR reads, yields one record per CDR3 protein. The sample yields under 150,000 distinct CDR3 sequences, 85% to 95% seen once. Trimming stripped 0 bases from V and 6 bases from J, with 19 bases between. Germline CDR1 is SGDLS and CDR2 is YYNGEE. This CDR3 is built from 16 residues. J is TRBJ2-7 and V is TRBV9; D is tentatively TRBD1 or TRBD2 (5 bases each). The TCR comes from a human donor with Susac syndrome. Sample: CD4+ T cells from PBMCs. The CDR3 reads CASSVDIGAGSREQYF. CDR3 DNA sequence: TGTGCCAGCAGCGTAGATATCGGGGCAGGTTCTCGCGAGCAGTACTTC.